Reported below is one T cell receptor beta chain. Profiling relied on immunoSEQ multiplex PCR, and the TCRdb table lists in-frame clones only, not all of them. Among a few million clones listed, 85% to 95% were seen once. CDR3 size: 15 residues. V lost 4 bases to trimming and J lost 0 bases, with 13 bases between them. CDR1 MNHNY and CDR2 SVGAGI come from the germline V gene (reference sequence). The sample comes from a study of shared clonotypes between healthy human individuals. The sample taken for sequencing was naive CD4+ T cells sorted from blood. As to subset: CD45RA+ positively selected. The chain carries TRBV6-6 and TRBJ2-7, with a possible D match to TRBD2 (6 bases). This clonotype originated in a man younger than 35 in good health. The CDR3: CASSWVADSSYEQYF. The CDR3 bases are TGTGCCAGCAGTTGGGTAGCGGATAGCTCCTACGAGCAGTACTTC.